Given below is one TCR beta chain in context. The sample holds many counts of this clonotype. Its antigen remains unidentified. Per-nucleotide qualities are absent, and no much larger clonotype sits a single base away. Ophthalmopathy patients had moderately to severely active disease, Clinical Activity Score of at least 3, NOSPECS grade of at least 4, and duration under 3 months. Any patient with an uncontrolled infection, another autoimmune disease, pregnancy or lactation was excluded. Clinical symptoms, serum thyroxine and TRAb, thyroid ultrasound, and orbital computed tomography formed the basis for the diagnoses. PBMCs were isolated from about 9.2 ml of fresh peripheral blood by Ficoll-Paque density gradient centrifugation. Trizol reagent was used to extract total RNA, and RNA quality was then checked on an Agilent 2100 Bioanalyzer. The CDR3 covers 17 residues, taking in both the cysteine and the phenylalanine. Kept here is only the CDR3 DNA, which spans 51 bases and is read in frame from base 1. Relative to germline, V is missing 0 bases and J is missing 5 bases, with 8 bases of the junction outside any gene match. Via the germline V gene (reference sequence), CDR1 is DFQATT and CDR2 SNEGSKA.

TCR beta CDR3 regions were amplified from RNA transcripts. The TCR CDR3 was subjected to a first round of RT-PCR using the HTBI primer set and the Qiagen OneStep RT-PCR kit. A second multiplex PCR round built the libraries, followed by size selection and purification. Sequencing of the libraries was done on an Illumina HiSeq2000 using paired-end 100 bp reads. Processing in the source paper ran as follows. SOAPnuke was used to process the raw data, throwing out any read that contained adapters or uncalled bases, had a mean Phred below 15, or lacked an exact constant-primer or identifier match. COPE v1.2.5 was used to merge the high-quality paired reads, and each unique nucleotide sequence was defined as a clonotype. MiTCR v1.1 was used to align the clonotypes against IMGT TRBV, TRBD and TRBJ reference segments. The analysis was restricted to V-J combinations with a frequency above 0.0001, which together covered roughly 99% of the repertoires. The TCS score was defined as the ratio of F50 (clonal expansion) to E x V (chaos), calculated using BLOSUM62-based TCRdist between CDR3 peptides within each V-J. Welch's t-statistics and random forest reduced fewer than 550 V-J features to roughly 13, which were used in a naive Bayes classifier (R e1071). TCRdb's own reprocessing of the public reads used fastp at Q25 and MiXCR and kept productive beta chains. Here each entry gathers all rows of one CDR3 protein and keeps the most common genes and DNA. The V and J calls and clone size are TCRdb's, not the authors'. Within this sample are about 480,000 distinct CDR3 sequences, with 24% of them counted one time only. Approximately 11% of the sample is in the top ten clones.

This specimen belongs to a study of T cells in Graves' hyperthyroidism and ophthalmopathy (dated by TCRdb to between 2019 and 2020). About the full investigation: Peripheral blood samples were taken at the time of initial diagnosis, prior to any treatment. TCR V-J signatures able to tell the groups apart were searched for in a discovery cohort of 90 to 100 patients, of whom under 45 had Graves' ophthalmopathy and roughly 59 had stable Graves' hyperthyroidism. Whether ophthalmopathy could be predicted prospectively was tested in an independent validation cohort made up of approximately 19 hyperthyroidism patients plus 17 patients who later progressed to ophthalmopathy. The 100 or so discovery patients were randomly split 7:3 into training and test sets. The study also compared thyroid tissue and blood T-cell repertoires from five or six Graves' hyperthyroidism patients. Once sampling was done, hyperthyroidism patients were given methimazole at a starting dose of 30 mg daily, whereas ophthalmopathy patients were given high-dose intravenous methylprednisolone. The paper reports TCR Vbeta CDR3 sequencing of more than 120 peripheral blood samples: around 45 ophthalmopathy, about 75 hyperthyroidism and 17 progressor patients.

Broader findings and caveats from the paper: Most expanded thyroid clonotypes (frequency above 0.001) were also found in blood, which suggests that blood repertoires may mirror thyroid immune responses. In cross-validation, a model built on a 13 V-J signature told ophthalmopathy apart from stable hyperthyroidism with just under 90% sensitivity and 81% to 82% specificity, and in testing the same model reached 80%/75%. No statistical method was used to fix the sample size in advance, and group allocation was not hidden from the investigators. In validation, the model predicted progression to ophthalmopathy with approximately 69% sensitivity and less than 80% specificity, a median of 6.5 months before onset.

Sequenced: blood. The sequence links TRBV20-1 to TRBJ2-5, and 14 junction bases match TRBD2. This sequence originates from a woman aged 25 to 45 with Graves' ophthalmopathy. The DNA reads TGCAGTGCTAGAGATCTGACTAGCGGGGGGGCCTGGGAGACCCAGTACTTC. Translated, this gives CSARDLTSGGAWETQYF.